Below are 16 T cell receptor beta chains sequenced from a single sample in a study of T cell responses to AZD1222 COVID-19 vaccine. Clones were read by immunoSEQ multiplex PCR, and TCRdb kept only the in-frame ones, dropping some. The table includes roughly 120,000 clones, roughly 90% detected once. The specimen was peripheral blood, collected on day 0 of AZD1222 vaccination. These receptors all come from an adult in good health.

In its sample, this clone was seen once. Here the CDR3 reads CASSLETGELFF. As DNA, the CDR3 is TGTGCCAGCAGCCTAGAGACCGGGGAGCTGTTTTTT. The V gene is TRBV28, the J gene TRBJ2-2, with D unclear. V was trimmed by 6 bases and J by 5 bases, leaving 7 bases between them. CDR3 length equals 12 residues. Per germline, CDR1 MDHEN and CDR2 SYDVKM.

The table lists this clone with a count of one. This chain joins TRBV14 and TRBJ1-1; D perhaps matches TRBD1 (5 bases). Germline assignment: CDR1 SGHDN and CDR2 FVKESK. V was pared by 0 bases and J by 1 base, with 9 bases between. The CDR3 has 15 amino acids. The CDR3 region is CASSQDLGRNTEAFF. Here the CDR3 DNA reads TGTGCCAGCAGCCAAGATTTGGGGCGGAACACTGAAGCTTTCTTT.

Only a few counts were recorded for this clone. J is TRBJ2-5 and V is TRBV12-3 or TRBV12-4; the D is unclear. The CDR3 contains 12 residues. Trimming took off 5 bases at V and 4 bases at J, with 8 bases between the two ends. CDR3 DNA: TGTGCCAGCAGTAGTCTCTTAGAGACCCAGTACTTC. It encodes CASSSLLETQYF.

The chain is built from TRBV4-1 and TRBJ2-7; 7 bases line up with TRBD2. The CDR3 totals 15 residues. Trimming cost V 0 bases and J 3 bases; bases outside gene matches: 5. Germline V gene sequence: CDR1 MGHRA, CDR2 YSYEKL. CDR3 sequence reads: CASSQDPREGYEQYF. The CDR3 DNA sequence: TGCGCCAGCAGCCAAGATCCAAGGGAGGGCTACGAGCAGTACTTC.

This clone was found once. CDR3 DNA: TGCAGCGTTGGAATCGGGACAGGGACCGGGGAGCTGTTTTTT. Translated, it gives CSVGIGTGTGELFF. The V call is TRBV29-1, the J call TRBJ2-2; 9 bases are a match to TRBD1. CDR3 length: 14 residues. V lost 4 bases, J lost 5 bases, and 5 bases stayed unmatched. Germline CDR1 and CDR2: SQVTM and ANQGSEA.

This clone occurred once. The J gene is TRBJ2-5, the V gene TRBV28, with 10 bases fitting TRBD2. After removal of 1 base from V and 8 bases from J, the junction contained 4 bases not matched to a gene. The CDR3 extends over 14 amino acids. Germline CDR1 MDHEN, CDR2 SYDVKM. CDR3 amino acids: CASSLFLAGVTQYF. The CDR3 nucleotides read TGTGCCAGCAGTTTATTTCTAGCGGGAGTTACCCAGTACTTC.

The rearrangement joins TRBV6-4 to TRBJ2-2; no firm D call. Trimming removed 1 base from V and 2 bases from J, with 2 bases in between. This CDR3 contains 13 residues. Germline lookup yields CDR1 MRHNA and CDR2 SNTAGT. The CDR3 DNA reads as TGTGCCAGCAGTGACTTCAACACCGGGGAGCTGTTTTTT. Its protein product is CASSDFNTGELFF.

The chain employs TRBV4-2 and TRBJ1-4; possible D gene TRBD1, 5 bases. This CDR3 region has 17 residues. Trimming pared 0 bases from V and 5 bases from J, leaving 16 bases between. Germline assignment: CDR1 LGHNA and CDR2 YNFKEQ. CDR3 sequence (DNA): TGTGCCAGCAGCCAAGATGACTCCCGGAGGGGAAATGAAAAACTGTTTTTT. Translated, it gives CASSQDDSRRGNEKLFF.

This chain connects TRBV28 to TRBJ2-7; tentative D call: TRBD2 (6 bases). The CDR3 is made up of 13 amino acids. CDR1 and CDR2 from the germline V gene are MDHEN and SYDVKM. V was pared by 6 bases and J by 6 bases, with 15 bases between. The CDR3, as DNA: TGTGCCAGCAGGCCTTCGGGGGAGTCCGAGCAGTACTTC. It translates to CASRPSGESEQYF.

This chain joins TRBV5-4 and TRBJ2-4, with 10 bases identical to TRBD1. V was pared by 4 bases and J by 2 bases, with 6 bases of the junction left unmatched. CDR1 and CDR2 (germline): SGHNT, YYREEE (reference sequence). The CDR3 contains 16 residues. CDR3 in amino acids: CASSLRTGGTKNIQYF. The DNA for the CDR3 is TGTGCCAGCAGCCTACGGACAGGGGGAACCAAAAACATTCAGTACTTC.

This chain connects TRBV7-9 to TRBJ1-3, with 8 nucleotides matching TRBD1. The length of the CDR3 is 16 residues. J was trimmed by 4 bases and V by 4 bases; bases with no gene match: 9. Germline V gene sequence: CDR1 SEHNR, CDR2 FQNEAQ (reference sequence). The CDR3, as DNA: TGTGCCAGCAGCTCCTTTCAGGGGGCCCCCGGAAACACCATATATTTT. This translates into CASSSFQGAPGNTIYF.

The rearrangement joins TRBV5-1 to TRBJ1-3, with D possibly matching TRBD1 (5 bases). Per germline, CDR1 SGHRS and CDR2 YFSETQ. The CDR3 runs 14 residues. V was shortened by 2 bases and J by 4 bases, with 10 bases between the two germline ends. The DNA for the CDR3 is TGCGCCAGCAGCTTCCGGGGCGACGGAAACACCATATATTTT. Its protein product is CASSFRGDGNTIYF. The complete variable domain, with remaining parts taken from reference TRBV5-1 and TRBJ1-3, reads KAGVTQTPRYLIKTRGQQVTLSCSPISGHRSVSWYQQTPGQGLQFLFEYFSETQRNKGNFPGRFSGRQFSNSRSEMNVSTLELGDSALYLCASSFRGDGNTIYFGEGSWLTVV.

This chain joins TRBV3-1 (or the pseudogene TRBV3-2) and TRBJ1-6, with 10 positions matching TRBD1. The length of the CDR3 is 16 residues. V lost 7 bases to trimming and J lost 6 bases; unmatched junction nucleotides: 9. Germline CDR1 is LGHDT and CDR2 is YNNKEL (reference sequence). CDR3 sequence (DNA): TGTGCCAGCAACCCGGGACAGGGGAATTTTAATTCACCCCTCCACTTT. It translates to CASNPGQGNFNSPLHF.

The CDR3 DNA sequence: TGTGCCAGCCGAACCGTAACAGATACGCAGTATTTT. It codes for CASRTVTDTQYF. The V and J genes are TRBV12-3 or TRBV12-4 and TRBJ2-3; D is unresolved. Deletions cut 8 bases from V and 3 bases from J, with 9 bases between. The CDR3 length is 12 residues.

V is TRBV6-5 and J is TRBJ1-1, with D tentatively TRBD1 (5 bases). The V gene's germline CDR1 is MNHEY and CDR2 SVGAGI. CDR3 size: 14 residues. V lost 3 bases, J lost 9 bases, and 17 bases lay in between. This CDR3 is CASSYGEGRGKAFF. As DNA, the CDR3 is TGTGCCAGCAGTTATGGGGAAGGAAGGGGAAAAGCTTTCTTT.

The chain links TRBV27 to TRBJ1-2; 9 positions agree with TRBD1. CDR1 is MNHEY and CDR2 is SMNVEV in the germline V gene (reference sequence). Trimming cost V 6 bases and J 5 bases; bases outside gene matches: 4. The CDR3 runs to 13 residues. The CDR3 loop reads CASRQGAGYGYTF. CDR3 DNA sequence: TGTGCCAGCAGACAGGGGGCGGGGTATGGCTACACCTTC.